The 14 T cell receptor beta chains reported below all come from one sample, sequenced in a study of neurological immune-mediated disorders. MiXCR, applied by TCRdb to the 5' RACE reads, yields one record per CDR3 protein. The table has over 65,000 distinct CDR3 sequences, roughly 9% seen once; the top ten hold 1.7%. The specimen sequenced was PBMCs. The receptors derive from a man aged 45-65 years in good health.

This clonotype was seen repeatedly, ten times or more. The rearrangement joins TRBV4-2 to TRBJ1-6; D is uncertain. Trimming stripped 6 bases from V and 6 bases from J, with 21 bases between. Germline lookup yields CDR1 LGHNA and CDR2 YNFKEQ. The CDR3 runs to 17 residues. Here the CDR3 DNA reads TGTGCCAGCAGTTCAGGTGGATTGGGGTACGGTAATTCACCCCTCCACTTT. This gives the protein CASSSGGLGYGNSPLHF.

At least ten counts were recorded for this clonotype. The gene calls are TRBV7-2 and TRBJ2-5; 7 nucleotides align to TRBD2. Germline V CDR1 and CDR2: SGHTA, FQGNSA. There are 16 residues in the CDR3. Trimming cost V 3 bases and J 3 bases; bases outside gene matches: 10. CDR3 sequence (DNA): TGTGCCAGCAGCTTCAAGGGAGGGAGTGGGGAAGAGACCCAGTACTTC. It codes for CASSFKGGSGEETQYF.

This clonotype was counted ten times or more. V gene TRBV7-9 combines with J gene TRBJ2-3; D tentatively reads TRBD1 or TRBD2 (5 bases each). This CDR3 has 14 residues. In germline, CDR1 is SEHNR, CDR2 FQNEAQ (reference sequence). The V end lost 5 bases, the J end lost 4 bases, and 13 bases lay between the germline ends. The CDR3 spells CASSRMGVPDTQYF. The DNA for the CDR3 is TGTGCCAGCAGCCGCATGGGGGTCCCAGATACGCAGTATTTT.

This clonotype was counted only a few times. CDR3 region: CASSSWTAGYEQYF. The CDR3 DNA reads TGTGCCAGCAGCTCGTGGACAGCGGGGTACGAGCAGTACTTC. The chain links TRBV11-2 to TRBJ2-7, with a weak D call TRBD2 (7 bases). The CDR3 has 14 residues. The germline V and J ends were trimmed by 4 bases and 4 bases, with 14 bases remaining between them. The germline gives CDR1 SGHAT, CDR2 FQNNGV.

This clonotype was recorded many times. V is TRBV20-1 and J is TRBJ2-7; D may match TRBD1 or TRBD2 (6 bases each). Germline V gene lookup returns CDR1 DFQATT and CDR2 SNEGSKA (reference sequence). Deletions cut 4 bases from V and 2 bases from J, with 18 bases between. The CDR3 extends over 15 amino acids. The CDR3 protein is CSATSRGDGTYEQYF. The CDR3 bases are TGCAGTGCTACCTCTAGGGGGGACGGAACCTACGAGCAGTACTTC.

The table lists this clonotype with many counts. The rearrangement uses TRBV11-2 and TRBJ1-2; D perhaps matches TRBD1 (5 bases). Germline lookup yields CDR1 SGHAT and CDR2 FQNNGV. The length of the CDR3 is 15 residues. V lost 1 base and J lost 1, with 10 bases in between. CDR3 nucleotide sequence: TGTGCCAGCAGCTTAGCGTCGGGGGTTAACTATGGCTACACCTTC. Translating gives CASSLASGVNYGYTF.

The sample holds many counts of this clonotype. CDR3 sequence reads: CSARGGTGVIRGNQPQHF. In nucleotides, the CDR3 is TGCAGTGCTAGAGGCGGGACAGGGGTTATTAGGGGCAATCAGCCCCAGCATTTT. The V and J genes are TRBV20-1 and TRBJ1-5, with 10 bases lining up with TRBD1. The germline V gene encodes CDR1 DFQATT and CDR2 SNEGSKA (reference sequence). The CDR3 has 18 residues. V lost 1 base, J lost 2 bases, and 11 bases stayed unmatched.

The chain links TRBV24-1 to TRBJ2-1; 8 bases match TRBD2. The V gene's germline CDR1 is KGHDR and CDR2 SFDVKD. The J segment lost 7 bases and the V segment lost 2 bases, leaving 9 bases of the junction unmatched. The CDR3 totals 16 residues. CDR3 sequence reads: CATSDSGTRGVNEQFF. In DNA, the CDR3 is TGTGCCACCAGTGATTCCGGGACTAGGGGAGTAAATGAGCAGTTCTTC.

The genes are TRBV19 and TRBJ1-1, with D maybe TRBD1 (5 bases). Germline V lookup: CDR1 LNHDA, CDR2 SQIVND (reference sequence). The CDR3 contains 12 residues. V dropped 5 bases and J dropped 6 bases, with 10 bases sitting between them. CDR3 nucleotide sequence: TGTGCCAGTAGTCCCCAGGGCCCTGAAGCTTTCTTT. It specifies CASSPQGPEAFF.

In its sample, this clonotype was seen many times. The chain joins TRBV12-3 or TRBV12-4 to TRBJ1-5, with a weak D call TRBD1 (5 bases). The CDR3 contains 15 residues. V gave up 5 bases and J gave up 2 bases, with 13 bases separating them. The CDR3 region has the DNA TGTGCCAGCAGTCCCCATGACAGTCGCAATCAGCCCCAGCATTTT. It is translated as CASSPHDSRNQPQHF.

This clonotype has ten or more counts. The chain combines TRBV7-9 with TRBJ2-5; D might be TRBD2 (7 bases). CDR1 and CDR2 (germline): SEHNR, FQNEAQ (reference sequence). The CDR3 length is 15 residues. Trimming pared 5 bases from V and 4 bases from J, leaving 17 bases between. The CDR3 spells CASSPWGGLTETQYF. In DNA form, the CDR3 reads TGTGCCAGCAGCCCCTGGGGGGGGCTGACAGAGACCCAGTACTTC.

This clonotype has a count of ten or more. This chain's CDR3 is CASSLEGAGSYNEQFF. CDR3 DNA: TGTGCCAGCAGCTTAGAAGGAGCGGGAAGCTACAATGAGCAGTTCTTC. This chain links TRBV5-4 with TRBJ2-1, with 7 bases fitting TRBD2. Trimming at V came to 2 bases and at J to 3 bases, leaving 8 bases not matched to a gene. CDR3 length equals 16 residues. Germline CDR1 is SGHNT and CDR2 is YYREEE (reference sequence).

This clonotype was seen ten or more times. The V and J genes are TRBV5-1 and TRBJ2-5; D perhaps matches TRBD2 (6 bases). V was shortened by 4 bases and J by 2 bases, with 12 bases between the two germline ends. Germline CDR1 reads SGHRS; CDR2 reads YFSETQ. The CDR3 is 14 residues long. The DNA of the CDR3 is TGCGCCAGCAGCCCCCGGGACTTACAAGAGACCCAGTACTTC. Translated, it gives CASSPRDLQETQYF.

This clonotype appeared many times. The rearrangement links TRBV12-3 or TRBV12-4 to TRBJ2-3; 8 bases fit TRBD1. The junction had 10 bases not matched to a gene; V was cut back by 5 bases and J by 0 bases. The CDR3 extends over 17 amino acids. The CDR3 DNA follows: TGTGCCAGCAGTCCCAACGACAGGGGATTCAGCACAGATACGCAGTATTTT. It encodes CASSPNDRGFSTDTQYF.